The 26 T cell receptor beta chains given below trace back to one sample, sequenced in a study of response to subunit inactivated influenza vaccine. TCRdb reanalysed the RT-PCR reads using MiXCR and keeps one entry per CDR3 protein. The sample lists about 540,000 distinct CDR3 sequences, approximately 20% occurring once. These data were likewise used in another study, on T cells expressing NK-cell markers. This second study notes: TCR beta cDNA was generated via 5'RACE template switching incorporating UMIs.

Sequencing used CD4+ T cells sorted from PBMCs, obtained about 13 days after vaccination. The receptors were gathered from a man aged 50-59 years who received an inactivated influenza vaccine.

The V and J genes are TRBV6-1 and TRBJ2-2; TRBD2 agrees at 13 bases. The junction had 10 bases not matched to a gene; V was cut back by 6 bases and J by 6 bases. The CDR3 is 17 amino acids. Per germline, CDR1 MNHNS and CDR2 SASEGT. Here the CDR3 DNA reads TGTGCCAGCAGCCACGGGACTAGCGGGGCCCCGGCCGGGGAGCTGTTTTTT. Its protein product is CASSHGTSGAPAGELFF.

This clonotype was counted between two and nine times. The chain combines TRBV12-3 or TRBV12-4 with TRBJ2-3; the match to TRBD2 covers 10 bases. The CDR3 spans 14 residues. Unmatched junction bases numbered 3, after V lost 3 bases and J lost 6 bases. This CDR3 reads CASSFVTSGDTQYF. CDR3 sequence (DNA): TGTGCCAGCAGTTTTGTGACTAGCGGGGATACGCAGTATTTT.

The gene calls are TRBV5-5 and TRBJ1-5; the D is unclear. CDR1 and CDR2 from the germline V gene are SGHKS and YYEKEE (reference sequence). V was clipped by 0 bases and J by 5 bases, with 12 bases between them. This CDR3 has 15 amino acids. CDR3 nucleotide sequence: TGTGCCAGCAGCTTGGACTTAATTAACGATCAGCCCCAGCATTTT. As protein: CASSLDLINDQPQHF.

In DNA, the CDR3 is TGTGCCAGCTCACTGACGGCAATTGGAGAGACCCAGTACTTC. It codes for CASSLTAIGETQYF. The chain links TRBV18 to TRBJ2-5; D remains ambiguous. The V end lost 4 bases, the J end lost 4 bases, and 13 bases lay between the germline ends. CDR1 is KGHSH and CDR2 is LQKENI in the germline V gene. The CDR3 sequence is 14 residues long.

The chain employs TRBV3-1 and TRBJ2-7; tentatively, D is TRBD1 (5 bases). Trimming removed 3 bases from V and 0 bases from J, with 18 bases in between. This CDR3 is 17 amino acids long. The V gene's germline CDR1 is LGHDT and CDR2 YNNKEL (reference sequence). The CDR3 nucleotides read TGTGCCAGCAGCCAGGTAATGGGGCGCCCTCTCTCCTACGAGCAGTACTTC. It translates to CASSQVMGRPLSYEQYF.

The rearrangement links TRBV20-1 to TRBJ2-1, with D possibly being TRBD2 (5 bases). Trimming took off 8 bases at V and 8 bases at J, with 16 bases between the two ends. The CDR3 covers 12 residues. Germline V gene lookup returns CDR1 DFQATT and CDR2 SNEGSKA (reference sequence). For the CDR3, the DNA is TGCAGTACCCGAGGGCCAGTCGATGAGCAGTTCTTC. Translated: CSTRGPVDEQFF.

The chain carries TRBV10-3 and TRBJ1-5, with D perhaps matching TRBD1 (6 bases). V lost 3 bases, J lost 6 bases, and 12 bases lay in between. Germline CDR1 is ENHRY and CDR2 is SYGVKD. The CDR3 is 14 amino acids. In nucleotides, the CDR3 is TGTGCCATCAGTGAAGGGGGAAGGACTCAGCCCCAGCATTTT. Translated, it gives CAISEGGRTQPQHF.

The chain has TRBV7-9 and TRBJ1-1; D gene ambiguous. Trimming removed 1 base at V and 7 bases at J, with 7 bases between. The germline gives CDR1 SEHNR, CDR2 FQNEAQ (reference sequence). The CDR3 loop spans 12 amino acids. The CDR3 DNA sequence: TGTGCCAGCAGCTTAGGAAGCCTTGAAGCTTTCTTT. Translation: CASSLGSLEAFF.

This chain joins TRBV5-1 and TRBJ2-4, with unresolved D. Germline V gene data show CDR1 as SGHRS and CDR2 as YFSETQ. V was cut by 0 bases and J by 11 bases, with 18 bases left in between. There are 15 residues in the CDR3. The CDR3 DNA reads TGCGCCAGCAGCTTGGAATGGGGTTCGGGTTCAGTTCAGTACTTC. Its protein product is CASSLEWGSGSVQYF.

The V gene is TRBV6-1, the J gene TRBJ2-7; D is tentatively TRBD1 or TRBD2 (6 bases each). Between the trimmed V and J ends, which lost 11 bases and 4 bases, there was a span of 18 bases. This CDR3 has 13 amino acids. CDR1 and CDR2 from the germline V gene are MNHNS and SASEGT. In nucleotides, the CDR3 is TGTGCCGGCGCGGGATTCGGGACATACGAGCAGTACTTC. As protein: CAGAGFGTYEQYF.

Ten or more counts support this clonotype. V and J are TRBV7-9 and TRBJ1-2; maybe TRBD1 (5 bases). Trimming took 1 base from V and 5 from J, leaving 8 bases between them. This CDR3 spans 13 amino acids. Per the germline V gene, CDR1 is SEHNR and CDR2 is FQNEAQ (reference sequence). The CDR3 protein is CASSLGRDYGYTF. The CDR3 nucleotides read TGTGCCAGCAGCTTAGGCAGGGATTATGGCTACACCTTC.

The chain couples TRBV6-5 to TRBJ2-6; no clear D gene. Deletions cut 3 bases from V and 0 bases from J, with 3 bases between. CDR1 is MNHEY, CDR2 SVGAGI, per germline. This CDR3 has 14 residues. The CDR3 spells CASSYPSGANVLTF. The CDR3 nucleotides read TGTGCCAGCAGTTATCCCTCTGGGGCCAACGTCCTGACTTTC.

For this clonotype: The conserved closing phenylalanine or tryptophan is absent in this CDR3, likely reflecting a read error. V gene TRBV7-2 combines with J gene TRBJ2-1; 9 nucleotides align to TRBD2. Germline values: CDR1 SGHTA, CDR2 FQGNSA. Trimming at V came to 1 base and at J to 9 bases, leaving 7 bases not matched to a gene. The CDR3 length is 15 residues. Here the CDR3 reads CASSLGGRAMSEQFY. Written as DNA, the CDR3 is TGTGCCAGCAGCTTAGGCGGGAGGGCCATGTCTGAGCAGTTCTAC.

CDR3 protein: CASSLGLEYEQYF. The CDR3 nucleotides read TGTGCCAGCAGTTTGGGGCTGGAGTACGAGCAGTACTTC. The chain combines TRBV11-2 with TRBJ2-7; the D gene is possibly TRBD1 (5 bases). Between the trimmed V and J ends, which lost 6 bases and 4 bases, there was a span of 13 bases. The CDR3 runs 13 residues. The germline V gene encodes CDR1 SGHAT and CDR2 FQNNGV.

V usage is TRBV7-9 and J usage is TRBJ2-1; TRBD2 matches 8 bases. The CDR3 consists of 15 residues. Germline CDR1 SEHNR, CDR2 FQNEAQ (reference sequence). The V and J ends lost 2 bases and 2 bases, in that order; junction bases with no gene match: 2. The CDR3 DNA reads as TGTGCCAGCAGCTTAATGCGGGGGGCCTACAATGAGCAGTTCTTC. Translation: CASSLMRGAYNEQFF. Looking up the rest from reference TRBV7-9 and TRBJ2-1 gives the full variable domain: DTGVSQNPRHKITKRGQNVTFRCDPISEHNRLYWYRQTLGQGPEFLTYFQNEAQLEKSRLLSDRFSAERPKGSFSTLEIQRTEQGDSAMYLCASSLMRGAYNEQFFGPGTRLTVL.

The rearrangement uses TRBV6-2 or TRBV6-3 and TRBJ1-1; tentatively, D is TRBD1 (5 bases). Between the trimmed V and J ends, which lost 2 bases and 7 bases, there was a span of 26 bases. Germline values: CDR1 MNHEY, CDR2 SVGEGT. This CDR3 comprises 18 residues. The CDR3 DNA reads TGTGCCAGCAGTTACCGTACTGGGAGCAGGGTCCGCTCACATGAAGCTTTCTTT. This codes for CASSYRTGSRVRSHEAFF.

In this sample, this clonotype turned up once. The V and J genes are TRBV11-2 and TRBJ2-5, with TRBD1 matching 8 bases. The CDR3 runs to 14 residues. J lost 7 bases, V lost 3 bases, and 7 bases had no gene match. Germline values: CDR1 SGHAT, CDR2 FQNNGV. The CDR3: CASSFAGQAGTQYF. In nucleotides, the CDR3 is TGTGCCAGCAGCTTTGCGGGACAGGCGGGGACCCAGTACTTC.

This rearrangement joins TRBV28 to TRBJ2-7; 10 bases are a match to TRBD2. V lost 6 bases to trimming and J lost 4 bases; unmatched junction nucleotides: 6. The CDR3 spans 14 residues. Germline V gene sequence: CDR1 MDHEN, CDR2 SYDVKM. The CDR3 loop is CASRKLAGPYEQYF. The CDR3 region has the DNA TGTGCCAGCAGAAAACTAGCGGGACCGTACGAGCAGTACTTC.

This clonotype was counted a few times. The junction departs from germline at one end; a sequencing error may be responsible. The chain uses TRBV7-7 and TRBJ2-7; D remains ambiguous. The CDR3 covers 13 residues. In germline, CDR1 is SSHAT, CDR2 FNYEAQ (reference sequence). CDR3 sequence reads: CASSLAQSYEQYF. CDR3 DNA sequence: TGTGCTAGCAGCTTGGCGCAGTCCTACGAGCAGTACTTC.

This chain joins TRBV18 and TRBJ2-7; 11 bases align to TRBD1. With 4 bases clipped from V and 3 bases from J, the junction kept 8 bases outside the gene matches. In germline, CDR1 is KGHSH, CDR2 LQKENI. The CDR3 consists of 16 residues. The CDR3 sequence: CASSRGQGAGSYEQYF. CDR3 DNA: TGTGCCAGCTCACGAGGACAGGGGGCGGGAAGCTACGAGCAGTACTTC.

V is TRBV4-1 and J is TRBJ2-5; D possibly matches TRBD1 or TRBD2 (6 bases each). Germline V lookup: CDR1 MGHRA, CDR2 YSYEKL. The ends were cut back, 0 bases at V and 5 bases at J, with 13 bases in the middle. This CDR3 has 15 residues. CDR3 DNA sequence: TGCGCCAGCAGCCAAGACGTCGGGGGCGTGGAGACCCAGTACTTC. It translates to CASSQDVGGVETQYF.

V and J are TRBV9 and TRBJ2-1; D unresolved. Germline assignment: CDR1 SGDLS and CDR2 YYNGEE. The V end was cut by 2 bases, the J end by 6 bases, with 6 bases between. The CDR3 is made up of 12 amino acids. CDR3 protein: CASSVASNEQFF. The CDR3 region has the DNA TGTGCCAGCAGCGTCGCATCCAATGAGCAGTTCTTC.

This clonotype occurred many times. The chain joins TRBV7-9 to TRBJ1-3; D unresolved. Deletions cut 1 base from V and 6 bases from J, with 7 bases between. This CDR3 comprises 13 residues. Germline CDR1 SEHNR, CDR2 FQNEAQ (reference sequence). CDR3 DNA: TGTGCCAGCAGCTTAGGTGGCGAAAACACCATATATTTT. This encodes CASSLGGENTIYF. Filled out from reference TRBV7-9 and TRBJ1-3, the complete variable domain reads DTGVSQNPRHKITKRGQNVTFRCDPISEHNRLYWYRQTLGQGPEFLTYFQNEAQLEKSRLLSDRFSAERPKGSFSTLEIQRTEQGDSAMYLCASSLGGENTIYFGEGSWLTVV.

The CDR3 DNA reads TGTGCCAGCAGTTACAGGGCATGTTTGACAGGGGCCCTGAACACCGGGGAGCTGTTTTTT. Amino acids: CASSYRACLTGALNTGELFF. This chain joins TRBV6-7 and TRBJ2-2; 8 bases align to TRBD1. TRBV6-7 has ORF status, its function being uncertain. The ends lost 2 bases at V and 1 base at J; junction bases unmatched: 15. The CDR3 spans 20 residues.

This chain uses TRBV2 with TRBJ2-1; 9 nucleotides agree with TRBD1. There are 16 residues in the CDR3. In germline, CDR1 is SNHLY, CDR2 FYNNEI. With V trimmed by 6 bases and J by 4 bases, 10 bases remained unmatched. This CDR3 is CASRELQGAQYNEQFF. The CDR3 DNA sequence: TGTGCCAGCAGGGAATTACAGGGGGCGCAATACAATGAGCAGTTCTTC.

This clonotype showed up many times. The CDR3 spells CSASTSARETQYF. In nucleotides, the CDR3 is TGCAGTGCTAGTACCTCTGCGCGGGAGACCCAGTACTTC. The chain employs TRBV20-1 and TRBJ2-5; D remains ambiguous. The V end was cut by 3 bases, the J end by 5 bases, with 13 bases between. The germline V gene has CDR1 DFQATT and CDR2 SNEGSKA (reference sequence). The CDR3 contains 13 residues.